This entry features one T cell receptor (beta chain) sequence. The data were obtained in a study of cytomegalovirus exposure and HLA in healthy donors. This CDR3 has 14 residues. Per germline, CDR1 SGHRS and CDR2 YFSETQ. V trimming: 0 bases; J trimming: 6 bases; junction bases outside the gene matches: 3. The study ran its PCR with 60 Vbeta and 13 Jbeta primers. Here immunoSEQ multiplex PCR was the method, and the copy in TCRdb shows in-frame clones only, minus some. The data contain 140,000 to 150,000 clones, around 80% of them singletons. The clonotype was recovered from a man aged 35 to 55 in good health and CMV-seronegative. Input material: PBMCs. The rearrangement links TRBV5-1 to TRBJ2-7, with 10 bases that match TRBD1. The CDR3 loop reads CASSLGDRGREQYF. CDR3 in DNA: TGCGCCAGCAGCTTGGGTGACAGGGGGCGCGAGCAGTACTTC.